The entry below describes one T cell receptor beta chain. Its antigen remains undetermined. No much larger clonotype is one base removed from it; base qualities were not supplied. This specimen belongs to a study of shared clonotypes between healthy human individuals (dated by TCRdb to 2018 to 2021). Regarding the research as a whole: A few men and a couple of women, aged 18 to 49 years, made up the cohort. Libraries were prepared and TCR repertoires were sequenced by different laboratories using diverse techniques, in order to increase sequencing depth and limit assay-specific biases. For each donor, three plates each were used for CD4 naive and CD4 memory, two plates were used for CD8 naive, and one plate was used for CD8 memory. To estimate repertoire size and how much clonotype sharing occurs between individuals, the study deeply sequenced the blood TCR repertoires of 4 to 6 healthy adults. Per donor, leukapheresis produced somewhere between about 0.8 and 9 billion PBMCs. Study-level results and caveats: Because the study included a small number of donors, the genetic and exposure-history diversity represented was limited. When a few donors were compared, the shared fraction of clonotypes was around 5% for naive CD4, approximately 3.5% for naive CD8, roughly 2.3% for memory CD4, and less than 0.5% for memory CD8. Even with the large sequencing depth, rarefaction of the sorted-subset datasets indicated that sequencing was incomplete. Higher generation probabilities were observed for clonotypes shared by all four sorted-subset donors than for non-shared clonotypes. Based on pairwise subsampling, the degree of clonotype sharing among donors was expected to be affected by sequencing depth. Sampling was restricted to blood, and TCR repertoires in tissue are likely to differ from TCR repertoires in blood. Naive subsets generally had larger estimated clonotype richness than memory subsets did.

Using the deep immunoSEQ assay, multiplex PCR amplified TCR CDR3 regions from genomic DNA. Extracted genomic DNA from each cell subset was spread evenly across all wells of several immunoSEQ 96-well plates, with each plate serving as a replicate. For sorted subsets, roughly 200 ng genomic DNA, equal to tens of thousands of T cell genomes, was loaded into each replicate PCR. The purified libraries were quantified using a Qubit 3.0 fluorometer, sized with a Bioanalyzer 2100, and then quantified again using the KAPA Library Quantification kit. Every immunoSEQ 96-well plate was sequenced on a dedicated single-read 150-cycle Illumina NextSeq 550 flow cell. In the original analysis: Because the immunoSEQ output held only junctional sequences and lacked quality scores, the filtering could not match the filtering applied to full-length reads. To assign V/J genes and CDR3, sequences were annotated against IMGT germline references using PyIR, a Python wrapper for IgBLAST v1.9. Any read was removed if the V/J assignment was weak (E-value above 1e-6), the CDR3 was missing, or the read contained stop codons, out-of-frame junctions, or ambiguous translated residues. V3J clonotypes were defined as sequences sharing an identical inferred V gene, J gene, and CDR3 amino acid sequence. The percentage overlap between two repertoires was calculated by dividing the number of shared unique clonotypes by the size of the smaller repertoire. Repertoire richness was assessed with RTK rarefaction, the Chao1 estimator, and Recon v2.1 estimates of unobserved clonotypes. Generation probabilities for all TCRbeta clonotypes obtained by the gDNA method from four donors were computed using OLGA. The immuneACCESS repertoire file appears here via TCRdb, limited to in-frame rearrangements. These files lack a portion of the clones; in checked studies, under half of the deficit traces to unresolved V genes, and the cause of the others is not known. Clone size and V and J calls were adopted from that table, with D and trimming inferred from the DNA. The sample includes hundreds of thousands of clones, with 60% to 75% observed a single time. Of the sample, 1.5% to 2% falls within the top ten clones.

Donors were healthy HIV-negative adults with no recently reported acute infections or vaccinations. Every donor was a Caucasian adult living in Nashville, Tennessee, USA. Magnetic negative selection was used to enrich CD4+ T cells, after which naive cells were positively selected on CD45RA and the negative fraction became the memory subset. After blood collection by leukapheresis, PBMCs were isolated using Ficoll-Histopaque density gradient centrifugation and then cryopreserved in the vapor phase of liquid nitrogen. Purity and quantity of every magnetically sorted T cell population were checked by analytical flow cytometry. Genomic DNA was isolated from each sorted fraction and quantified by UV absorbance on a Nanodrop 2000c. In the germline V gene (reference sequence), CDR1 corresponds to WNHNN and CDR2 to SYGVQD. The CDR3 holds 15 amino acids from the cysteine to the phenylalanine. The sequence is cut down to CDR3 DNA, 45 bases in frame from base 1. For this chain, trimming is 7 bases at the V end and 0 bases at the J end, and the number of junction bases without a gene match is 7.

Here the chain combines TRBV10-1 and TRBJ2-7, with 9 middle bases fitting TRBD2. The TCR comes from a woman aged 25-40 years in good health. The specimen was memory CD4+ T cells sorted from blood. Taken with the paper, the label for cell subset or site translates to: CD45RA-negative fraction. The DNA sequence is TGCGCCAGCACTAGCGGGGCAAAAAGCTCCTACGAGCAGTACTTC. This codes for CASTSGAKSSYEQYF.